This T cell receptor beta chain stems from a study of blood T cell repertoires in COVID-19. The CDR3 has 15 amino acids. The V end lost 10 bases, the J end lost 3 bases, and 20 bases lay between the germline ends. CDR1 ENHRY and CDR2 SYGVKD come from the germline V gene. Data came from immunoSEQ multiplex PCR; TCRdb stores just in-frame clones and leaves some out. This sample has around 40,000 clones, with 80% to 90% found just once. The clonotype was recovered from a human donor in a cohort sampled during active COVID-19. This sequence joins TRBV10-3 and TRBJ2-3; weak D call: TRBD2 (6 bases). Input material: peripheral blood. CDR3 in amino acids: CATRRGRGITDTQYF. Written as DNA, the CDR3 is TGTGCCACTCGCCGCGGGCGGGGCATTACAGATACGCAGTATTTT.